The 17 T cell receptor beta chains below come from one sample, sequenced in a study of blood T cell repertoires in COVID-19. Profiled with immunoSEQ multiplex PCR; TCRdb holds only in-frame clones, not every one. The sample contains fewer than 350,000 clones, around 88% of which appear only once. The sequencing input was PBMCs or T cells enriched from blood (not recorded which). The receptor set was obtained from a middle-aged woman who had recovered from COVID-19.

The chain couples TRBV27 to TRBJ2-1, with TRBD2 matching 9 bases. This CDR3 is built from 15 residues. CDR1 and CDR2 (germline): MNHEY, SMNVEV (reference sequence). V dropped 7 bases and J dropped 5; count of bases not matched to a gene: 9. The CDR3 DNA follows: TGTGCCAGCACTCCCCGATTAGCGGGAGACAATGAGCAGTTCTTC. This translates into CASTPRLAGDNEQFF.

The chain links TRBV5-6 to TRBJ2-1, with D perhaps TRBD2 (5 bases). The germline V and J ends were trimmed by 3 bases and 0 bases, with 10 bases remaining between them. Germline V gene sequence: CDR1 SGHDT, CDR2 YYEEEE. CDR3 length equals 15 residues. The CDR3 sequence is CASSSGVSSYNEQFF. DNA for the CDR3: TGTGCCAGCAGCTCCGGGGTAAGCTCCTACAATGAGCAGTTCTTC. Combining the CDR3 with reference TRBV5-6 and TRBJ2-1 gives the whole variable domain DAGVTQSPTHLIKTRGQQVTLRCSPKSGHDTVSWYQQALGQGPQFIFQYYEEEERQRGNFPDRFSGHQFPNYSSELNVNALLLGDSALYLCASSSGVSSYNEQFFGPGTRLTVL.

This chain uses TRBV5-5 with TRBJ1-1; TRBD1 might be the D (5 bases). The CDR3 is made up of 12 amino acids. V was clipped by 3 bases and J by 4 bases, with 7 bases between them. Per germline, CDR1 SGHKS and CDR2 YYEKEE (reference sequence). The CDR3 sequence is CASSSRGTEAFF. DNA of the CDR3: TGTGCCAGCAGCTCTAGGGGCACTGAAGCTTTCTTT. Full variable domain (remainder filled in from reference TRBV5-5 and TRBJ1-1): DAGVTQSPTHLIKTRGQQVTLRCSPISGHKSVSWYQQVLGQGPQFIFQYYEKEERGRGNFPDRFSARQFPNYSSELNVNALLLGDSALYLCASSSRGTEAFFGQGTRLTVV.

The genes are TRBV3-1 (or the pseudogene TRBV3-2) and TRBJ1-6; no firm D call. Between the trimmed V and J ends, which lost 4 bases and 15 bases, there was a span of 10 bases. The CDR3 spans 11 residues. The V gene's germline CDR1 is LGHDT and CDR2 YNNKEL (reference sequence). In DNA, the CDR3 is TGTGCCAGCAGCCGCGCCAGGCACCTCCACTTT. Amino acid sequence: CASSRARHLHF.

The genes are TRBV3-1 (or the pseudogene TRBV3-2) and TRBJ2-7, with D possibly matching TRBD1 (5 bases). Germline V gene sequence: CDR1 LGHDT, CDR2 YNNKEL (reference sequence). This CDR3 is 14 amino acids long. Deletions cut 3 bases from V and 0 bases from J, with 9 bases between. This CDR3 is CASSQGPSSYEQYF. Written as DNA, the CDR3 is TGTGCCAGCAGCCAGGGGCCGAGCTCCTACGAGCAGTACTTC.

V and J are TRBV15 and TRBJ1-5; TRBD1 aligns across 10 bases. V dropped 5 bases and J dropped 1; count of bases not matched to a gene: 5. The CDR3 has 16 residues. The germline CDR1 and CDR2 sequences are LNHNV and YYDKDF (reference sequence). CDR3 amino acids: CATSVGQGVSNQPQHF. CDR3 sequence (DNA): TGTGCCACCAGCGTAGGACAGGGGGTGAGCAATCAGCCCCAGCATTTT.

The genes are TRBV2 and TRBJ1-1; 9 positions match TRBD1. J was trimmed by 6 bases and V by 0 bases; bases with no gene match: 5. The CDR3 consists of 15 residues. CDR1 and CDR2 (germline): SNHLY, FYNNEI. CDR3 in DNA: TGTGCCAGCAGTGAAGCTCCGACAGGGGGTTCTGAAGCTTTCTTT. Translated: CASSEAPTGGSEAFF.

The chain links TRBV7-8 to TRBJ2-5; tentatively, D is TRBD1 (6 bases). Trimming took off 7 bases at V and 7 bases at J, with 16 bases between the two ends. CDR3 length equals 13 residues. Germline V gene data show CDR1 as SGHVS and CDR2 as FQNEAQ. The CDR3 reads CASIARGDATQYF. Here the CDR3 DNA reads TGTGCCAGCATCGCCAGGGGCGATGCGACCCAGTACTTC.

The chain couples TRBV5-4 to TRBJ1-1; unclear D gene. Trimming took 1 base from V and 1 from J, leaving 14 bases between them. The CDR3 is 16 residues long. CDR1 is SGHNT and CDR2 is YYREEE in the germline V gene (reference sequence). The CDR3 loop is CASSLLGQVGNTEAFF. The DNA for the CDR3 is TGTGCCAGCAGCTTGTTAGGTCAGGTTGGGAACACTGAAGCTTTCTTT.

The rearrangement links TRBV19 to TRBJ2-2; 9 bases match TRBD1. This CDR3 spans 15 amino acids. Per the germline V gene, CDR1 is LNHDA and CDR2 is SQIVND (reference sequence). The V segment lost 5 bases and the J segment 7 bases; nucleotides outside the gene matches: 8. DNA for the CDR3: TGTGCCAGTAGTTCTCCGGGACAGGGTTTCGGGGAGCTGTTTTTT. This gives the protein CASSSPGQGFGELFF.

CDR3 sequence: CASSRQPSSYNEQFF. The CDR3 region has the DNA TGTGCCAGCAGCCGACAGCCTAGCTCCTACAATGAGCAGTTCTTC. The chain couples TRBV7-9 to TRBJ2-1; D is perhaps TRBD1 (5 bases). The CDR3 runs to 15 residues. The germline CDR1 and CDR2 sequences are SEHNR and FQNEAQ (reference sequence). V lost 5 bases to trimming and J lost 0 bases, with 11 bases between them.

The CDR3 spells CASSLGTGTLNTEAFF. As DNA, the CDR3 is TGCGCCAGCAGCTTAGGGACAGGGACGTTGAACACTGAAGCTTTCTTT. The genes are TRBV5-1 and TRBJ1-1, with 9 bases aligning to TRBD1. With 2 bases clipped from V and 0 bases from J, the junction kept 5 bases outside the gene matches. The CDR3 loop spans 16 amino acids. Germline loops: CDR1 SGHRS, CDR2 YFSETQ.

This clone occurred once. The chain couples TRBV3-1 (or the pseudogene TRBV3-2) to TRBJ2-7; 10 positions match TRBD2. This CDR3 spans 16 amino acids. The V segment lost 3 bases and the J segment 4 bases; nucleotides outside the gene matches: 9. CDR1 LGHDT and CDR2 YNNKEL come from the germline V gene (reference sequence). CDR3 loop: CASSQGLARRWYEQYF. The DNA of the CDR3 is TGTGCCAGCAGCCAGGGACTAGCGAGGAGGTGGTACGAGCAGTACTTC.

The V call is TRBV25-1, the J call TRBJ1-4, with no clear D. The germline V and J ends were trimmed by 1 base and 3 bases, with 9 bases remaining between them. The CDR3 has 15 amino acids. In germline, CDR1 is MGHDK, CDR2 SYGVNS. This CDR3 reads CASSEWEGANEKLFF. The DNA for the CDR3 is TGTGCCAGCAGTGAATGGGAGGGAGCTAATGAAAAACTGTTTTTT.

The genes are TRBV29-1 and TRBJ1-3; TRBD1 agrees at 8 bases. The CDR3 length is 16 residues. Unmatched junction bases numbered 8, after V lost 4 bases and J lost 0 bases. CDR1 and CDR2 (germline): SQVTM, ANQGSEA. The CDR3 DNA reads TGCAGCGTTGGGGAGCAGGGGGCCTACTCTGGAAACACCATATATTTT. It codes for CSVGEQGAYSGNTIYF.

The J gene is TRBJ1-2, the V gene TRBV28; D perhaps matches TRBD1 (5 bases). CDR3 length: 14 residues. Trimming left V 1 base short and J 7 bases short, with 13 bases between. Germline V lookup: CDR1 MDHEN, CDR2 SYDVKM. CDR3 sequence (DNA): TGTGCCAGCAGTTTATCTGGGGCCGCGATTGGCTACACCTTC. It encodes CASSLSGAAIGYTF.

The chain joins TRBV6-5 to TRBJ2-3, with D possibly TRBD1 on 6 matching bases. This CDR3 region has 15 residues. The V end lost 5 bases, the J end lost 0 bases, and 12 bases lay between the germline ends. CDR1 is MNHEY and CDR2 is SVGAGI in the germline V gene. The CDR3 sequence: CASSTGQTSTDTQYF. DNA of the CDR3: TGTGCCAGCAGTACCGGACAGACAAGCACAGATACGCAGTATTTT.